This T cell receptor (beta chain) was found in a study of blood T cell repertoires in COVID-19. Overall study: T cells, B-cell-depleted T cells, or PBMCs supplied cDNA or gDNA.

In the source study's methods: Researchers report that nucleated cell counts were estimated from reference gene primer amplification. The method was immunoSEQ multiplex PCR; TCRdb's version includes in-frame clones alone and lacks a portion of them. For V, J and clone size, that table is used; D and trimming come from the DNA. The sample shows about 380,000 clones, more than 70% of them seen only once. The CDR3 contains 17 residues. V shed 6 bases and J 0 bases; nucleotides not matched to a gene: 11. CDR1 is LNHDA, CDR2 SQIVND, per germline (reference sequence). Cohort allocation depended upon clinical history that participants reported. Cohort 3 recovery required two negative PCRs, clearance, or symptom resolution.

The rearrangement links TRBV19 to TRBJ1-3; TRBD1 aligns across 7 bases. The clonotype was recovered from a woman aged 18-30 years who had recovered from COVID-19. The sequenced sample was PBMCs or T cells enriched from blood (not recorded which). DNA for the CDR3: TGTGCCAGTAGAAGAGAGACAGGGAAACGCTCTGGAAACACCATATATTTT. The encoded protein is CASRRETGKRSGNTIYF.